The clone carrying this T cell receptor beta chain was seen a single time. This sample stems from a study of blood T cell repertoires in COVID-19. For the study at large: The United States, Italy and Spain supplied acute and convalescent COVID-19 samples.

Produced via immunoSEQ multiplex PCR; TCRdb's table is partial and in-frame only. The profile shows around 30,000 clones, 60% to 80% of them singletons. The CDR3 sequence is 17 residues long. This TCR was recovered from a human donor in a cohort sampled during active COVID-19. The chain employs TRBV12-1 and TRBJ1-5; TRBD1 is the table's D call and was not checked against the DNA. TRBV12-1 is listed as a pseudogene. The specimen sequenced was peripheral blood. In nucleotides, the CDR3 is TGTGCCAGCAGCTTTAACAGGACAGGGGTGGGCAATCAGCCCCAGCATTTT. This translates into CASSFNRTGVGNQPQHF.